This T cell receptor (beta chain) was recovered during a study of blood T cells in healthy people across ages. The germline V and J ends were trimmed by 2 bases and 7 bases, with 12 bases remaining between them. Germline CDR1 and CDR2: MNHEY and SVGAGI. The CDR3 runs 14 residues. This clonotype was seen a handful of times. Primed by a sample-barcoded 5' primer and a J-beta primer mix, a second PCR proceeded for roughly 7 to 12 cycles. TCRdb analysed the 5' RACE reads with MiXCR anew, one entry per CDR3 protein. The table shows 1.5 million to 2 million distinct CDR3 sequences, with approximately 40% occurring only once.

This chain uses TRBV6-5 with TRBJ2-1, with unresolved D. Sequencing was performed on blood. The receptor was derived from a human donor in good health. The CDR3 is CASSYRDLGNEQFF. The CDR3 DNA reads as TGTGCCAGCAGTTACAGGGATTTGGGAAATGAGCAGTTCTTC.